This is a list of T cell receptor beta chains from one sample in a study of blood T cell repertoires in COVID-19. Clones were sequenced by immunoSEQ multiplex PCR, and TCRdb holds only the in-frame ones, with some missing. The sample lists 80,000 to 100,000 clones; approximately 81% were seen once. Material: peripheral blood. Receptors originate from a man aged 55 to 70 with acute or convalescent COVID-19. CDR3s include the opening cysteine and the closing phenylalanine or tryptophan. The D gene is left open where the match is weak. The size field is filled for only some rows; it gives once, few, many or a size class.

clone size: NA; CDR3 length: 13; J gene: TRBJ1-1; D gene: TRBD1; V gene: TRBV4-3; CDR3 DNA: TGCGCCAGCAGCCAAGTTAGGGGGCTTGAAGCTTTCTTT; CDR3 protein: CASSQVRGLEAFF
clone size: NA; CDR3 length: 15; J gene: TRBJ1-4; D gene: TRBD1; V gene: TRBV4-3; CDR3 DNA: TGCGCCAGCAGCCAAGATAAGGCAGGGGGAGGAAAACTGTTTTTT; CDR3 protein: CASSQDKAGGGKLFF
clone size: NA; CDR3 length: 19; J gene: TRBJ2-5; D gene: TRBD2; V gene: TRBV4-3; CDR3 DNA: TGCGCCAGCAGCCAAGGAGACGGGTGGCAGCGGGGGGAAAAAGAGACCCAGTACTTC; CDR3 protein: CASSQGDGWQRGEKETQYF
clone size: NA; CDR3 length: 16; J gene: TRBJ2-1; D gene: NA; V gene: TRBV5-5; CDR3 DNA: TGTGCCAGCAGAATTGTAGGGGGAAGCTCCTACAATGAGCAGTTCTTC; CDR3 protein: CASRIVGGSSYNEQFF
clone size: NA; CDR3 length: 16; J gene: TRBJ1-4; D gene: NA; V gene: TRBV5-5; CDR3 DNA: TGTGCCAGCAGCTTCGGAGGAAGGGCGGCTAATGAAAAACTGTTTTTT; CDR3 protein: CASSFGGRAANEKLFF
clone size: NA; CDR3 length: 13; J gene: TRBJ2-1; D gene: NA; V gene: TRBV7-2; CDR3 DNA: TGTGCCAGCAGCCCGGAGGCGCTTAATGAGCAGTTCTTC; CDR3 protein: CASSPEALNEQFF
clone size: NA; CDR3 length: 13; J gene: TRBJ1-1; D gene: NA; V gene: TRBV3-1/TRBV3-2; CDR3 DNA: TGTGCCAGCAGAGAGGGCTGGTACACTGAAGCTTTCTTT; CDR3 protein: CASREGWYTEAFF
clone size: NA; CDR3 length: 12; J gene: TRBJ1-5; D gene: NA; V gene: TRBV6-6; CDR3 DNA: TGTGCCGCGGGGCATAGCAATCAGCCCCAGCATTTT; CDR3 protein: CAAGHSNQPQHF
clone size: NA; CDR3 length: 12; J gene: TRBJ2-5; D gene: NA; V gene: TRBV21-1; CDR3 DNA: TGTGCCAGCCAGGCGGGGGGCTGGACCCAGTACTTC; CDR3 protein: CASQAGGWTQYF
clone size: NA; CDR3 length: 18; J gene: TRBJ1-3; D gene: NA; V gene: TRBV5-1; CDR3 DNA: TGCGCCAGCAGCCTGTTGCCGGGGACATCCTTCTCTGGTAGGACCATATATTTT; CDR3 protein: CASSLLPGTSFSGRTIYF
clone size: NA; CDR3 length: 15; J gene: TRBJ1-4; D gene: TRBD1; V gene: TRBV30; CDR3 DNA: TGTGCCTGGACCCCCCGGACAGGGAGATATGAAAAACTGTTTTTT; CDR3 protein: CAWTPRTGRYEKLFF
clone size: once; CDR3 length: 16; J gene: TRBJ1-2; D gene: NA; V gene: TRBV6-6; CDR3 DNA: TGTGCCAGCACCAAAACCATTCTCCAGGGTGGCTATGGCTACACCTTC; CDR3 protein: CASTKTILQGGYGYTF
clone size: once; CDR3 length: 14; J gene: TRBJ2-7; D gene: TRBD1; V gene: TRBV6-6; CDR3 DNA: TGTGCCAGCAGACCAAGGACAGGGGGCTACGAGCAGTACTTC; CDR3 protein: CASRPRTGGYEQYF
clone size: NA; CDR3 length: 16; J gene: TRBJ1-1; D gene: NA; V gene: TRBV19; CDR3 DNA: TGTGCCAGTAGTACCTCCGACAGTCTTTGGGACACTGAAGCTTTCTTT; CDR3 protein: CASSTSDSLWDTEAFF
clone size: NA; CDR3 length: 15; J gene: TRBJ2-1; D gene: NA; V gene: TRBV2; CDR3 DNA: TGTGCCAGCAGTGTGGCAGGGTGGACCTACAATGAGCAGTTCTTC; CDR3 protein: CASSVAGWTYNEQFF
clone size: NA; CDR3 length: 13; J gene: TRBJ1-1; D gene: NA; V gene: TRBV12-3/TRBV12-4; CDR3 DNA: TGTGCCAGCGGATGGACAGTGAACACTGAAGCTTTCTTT; CDR3 protein: CASGWTVNTEAFF
clone size: NA; CDR3 length: 14; J gene: TRBJ2-7; D gene: NA; V gene: TRBV10-3; CDR3 DNA: TGTGCCATCAGTGTGCAGGGATCGTTTGGCGAGCAGTACTTC; CDR3 protein: CAISVQGSFGEQYF
clone size: NA; CDR3 length: 15; J gene: TRBJ1-1; D gene: TRBD1; V gene: TRBV7-2; CDR3 DNA: TGTGCCAGCAGCTTGACAGGGGGCGCGGGCACTGAAGCTTTCTTT; CDR3 protein: CASSLTGGAGTEAFF
clone size: NA; CDR3 length: 14; J gene: TRBJ2-2; D gene: NA; V gene: TRBV7-9; CDR3 DNA: TGTGCCAGCAGCTTTTTACTTAGCACCGGGGAGCTGTTTTTT; CDR3 protein: CASSFLLSTGELFF
clone size: NA; CDR3 length: 15; J gene: TRBJ2-7; D gene: TRBD2; V gene: TRBV2; CDR3 DNA: TGTGCCATCCTCCCCGTAGCGGGAGTAACCTACGAGCAGTACTTC; CDR3 protein: CAILPVAGVTYEQYF
clone size: few; CDR3 length: 14; J gene: TRBJ2-5; D gene: NA; V gene: TRBV5-6; CDR3 DNA: TGTGCCAGCAGTCCGACAGGTCCTCAAGAGACCCAGTACTTC; CDR3 protein: CASSPTGPQETQYF
clone size: NA; CDR3 length: 19; J gene: TRBJ2-1; D gene: TRBD2; V gene: TRBV19; CDR3 DNA: TGTGCCAGTAGTATAGATGGACCCTGGGGCGGGAGGAATAGCTATGAGCAGTTCTTC; CDR3 protein: CASSIDGPWGGRNSYEQFF
clone size: NA; CDR3 length: 14; J gene: TRBJ2-1; D gene: TRBD2; V gene: TRBV6-5; CDR3 DNA: TGTGCCAGCAGTTACTCTGGACTAGCGAATGAGCAGTTCTTC; CDR3 protein: CASSYSGLANEQFF
clone size: once; CDR3 length: 14; J gene: TRBJ2-5; D gene: NA; V gene: TRBV18; CDR3 DNA: TGTGCCAGCTCACCACGCGGCGGGGACGAGACCCAGTACTTC; CDR3 protein: CASSPRGGDETQYF
clone size: NA; CDR3 length: 13; J gene: TRBJ1-5; D gene: NA; V gene: TRBV12-3/TRBV12-4; CDR3 DNA: TGTGCCAGCAGCCCCCCATCCGGTCAGCCCCAGCATTTT; CDR3 protein: CASSPPSGQPQHF
clone size: NA; CDR3 length: 17; J gene: TRBJ2-4; D gene: NA; V gene: TRBV12-2; CDR3 DNA: TGTGCAAGTCGCTTATGTTCCGAGCCACTAGCCAAAAACATTCAGTACTTC; CDR3 protein: CASRLCSEPLAKNIQYF
clone size: NA; CDR3 length: 16; J gene: TRBJ2-7; D gene: TRBD1; V gene: TRBV7-2; CDR3 DNA: TGTGCCAGCAGCTTATACCGGGACAGGGGGCCCGACGAGCAGTACTTC; CDR3 protein: CASSLYRDRGPDEQYF
clone size: NA; CDR3 length: 13; J gene: TRBJ1-1; D gene: TRBD1; V gene: TRBV5-6; CDR3 DNA: TGTGCCAGCAGCAGGGGACAGGCCAGTGAAGCTTTCTTT; CDR3 protein: CASSRGQASEAFF
clone size: NA; CDR3 length: 15; J gene: TRBJ1-2; D gene: TRBD1; V gene: TRBV11-2; CDR3 DNA: TGTGCCAGCAGCACCCGGACAGGAGGTCTGTATGGCTACACCTTC; CDR3 protein: CASSTRTGGLYGYTF
clone size: NA; CDR3 length: 11; J gene: TRBJ1-2; D gene: NA; V gene: TRBV29-1; CDR3 DNA: TGCAGCGACACTGACACCTATGGCTACACCTTC; CDR3 protein: CSDTDTYGYTF
clone size: NA; CDR3 length: 15; J gene: TRBJ2-1; D gene: NA; V gene: TRBV10-3; CDR3 DNA: TGTGCCATCAGAGACAGCGCCGTTTCCTACAATGAGCAGTTCTTC; CDR3 protein: CAIRDSAVSYNEQFF
clone size: NA; CDR3 length: 15; J gene: TRBJ1-3; D gene: NA; V gene: TRBV30; CDR3 DNA: TGTGCCTGGAGTCTGGGCAGTGCCCCTGGAAACACCATATATTTT; CDR3 protein: CAWSLGSAPGNTIYF
clone size: NA; CDR3 length: 14; J gene: TRBJ1-2; D gene: NA; V gene: TRBV6-5; CDR3 DNA: TGTGCCAGCAGTTACTCCGGGGGGCGAGGAGGCTACACCTTC; CDR3 protein: CASSYSGGRGGYTF
clone size: few; CDR3 length: 16; J gene: TRBJ2-6; D gene: NA; V gene: TRBV4-2; CDR3 DNA: TGTGCCAGCAGCCAAGAGTACAGTTACGGGGCCAACGTCCTGACTTTC; CDR3 protein: CASSQEYSYGANVLTF
clone size: few; CDR3 length: 15; J gene: TRBJ1-5; D gene: TRBD1; V gene: TRBV7-2; CDR3 DNA: TGTGCCAGCAGCTTAGATGGACAGGGTAATCAGCCCCAGCATTTT; CDR3 protein: CASSLDGQGNQPQHF
clone size: NA; CDR3 length: 15; J gene: TRBJ2-7; D gene: TRBD1; V gene: TRBV5-4; CDR3 DNA: TGTGCCAGCAGCTTAGCAGGGGGCCTCTCCTACGAGCAGTACTTC; CDR3 protein: CASSLAGGLSYEQYF
clone size: NA; CDR3 length: 15; J gene: TRBJ2-7; D gene: TRBD1; V gene: TRBV5-1; CDR3 DNA: TGCGCCAGCAGCAGGACAGAAGGGGGCGGGTACGAGCAGTACTTC; CDR3 protein: CASSRTEGGGYEQYF
clone size: NA; CDR3 length: 18; J gene: TRBJ2-3; D gene: NA; V gene: TRBV4-3; CDR3 DNA: TGCGCCAGCAGCCAAGATCTAGTTAGGGCGGGAAGCACAGATACGCAGTATTTT; CDR3 protein: CASSQDLVRAGSTDTQYF
clone size: NA; CDR3 length: 15; J gene: TRBJ2-2; D gene: NA; V gene: TRBV14; CDR3 DNA: TGTGCCAGCAGCCGCCAGACAGTGAACACCGGGGAGCTGTTTTTT; CDR3 protein: CASSRQTVNTGELFF
clone size: NA; CDR3 length: 17; J gene: TRBJ2-1; D gene: TRBD2; V gene: TRBV19; CDR3 DNA: TGTGCCAGTAGTATTTTCCGGAGCGGGAGTCCTGGGGGTGAGCAGTTCTTC; CDR3 protein: CASSIFRSGSPGGEQFF
clone size: NA; CDR3 length: 16; J gene: TRBJ2-3; D gene: TRBD1; V gene: TRBV9; CDR3 DNA: TGTGCCAGCAGCGTAATGGGACAGGGAGTTTGGGATACGCAGTATTTT; CDR3 protein: CASSVMGQGVWDTQYF
clone size: NA; CDR3 length: 17; J gene: TRBJ1-5; D gene: NA; V gene: TRBV7-8; CDR3 DNA: TGTGCCAGCAGCTTAGTGGGGTCTCGGAGGAGCAATCAGCCCCAGCATTTT; CDR3 protein: CASSLVGSRRSNQPQHF
clone size: NA; CDR3 length: 18; J gene: TRBJ1-2; D gene: TRBD1; V gene: TRBV14; CDR3 DNA: TGTGCCAGCAGCCAAGAAACCCACGAGGGGGCGAGAGACTATGGCTACACCTTC; CDR3 protein: CASSQETHEGARDYGYTF
clone size: once; CDR3 length: 15; J gene: TRBJ2-3; D gene: TRBD2; V gene: TRBV7-2; CDR3 DNA: TGTGCCAGCAGCCCCACTAGCGGGGTCCGGGATACGCAGTATTTT; CDR3 protein: CASSPTSGVRDTQYF
clone size: NA; CDR3 length: 14; J gene: TRBJ2-3; D gene: TRBD2; V gene: TRBV7-2; CDR3 DNA: TGTGCCAGCAGCGCGACTAGCGGGAGTTGGTCGCAGTATTTT; CDR3 protein: CASSATSGSWSQYF
clone size: NA; CDR3 length: 14; J gene: TRBJ2-7; D gene: TRBD1; V gene: TRBV5-4; CDR3 DNA: TGTGCCAGCAGCCAGGGACAGGCGGCCTACGAGCAGTACTTC; CDR3 protein: CASSQGQAAYEQYF
clone size: NA; CDR3 length: 15; J gene: TRBJ1-5; D gene: NA; V gene: TRBV28; CDR3 DNA: TGTGCCAGCAGTTTAGGGGGGGCGAGCAATCAGCCCCAGCATTTT; CDR3 protein: CASSLGGASNQPQHF
clone size: NA; CDR3 length: 15; J gene: TRBJ1-5; D gene: NA; V gene: TRBV7-8; CDR3 DNA: TGTGCCAGCAGCTCGGATGGGGGGGCCGGGCAGCCCCAGCATTTT; CDR3 protein: CASSSDGGAGQPQHF
clone size: NA; CDR3 length: 13; J gene: TRBJ2-3; D gene: NA; V gene: TRBV10-3; CDR3 DNA: TGTGCCATCAGTGAGTCACAGGGAAATACGCAGTATTTT; CDR3 protein: CAISESQGNTQYF
clone size: NA; CDR3 length: 14; J gene: TRBJ2-2; D gene: TRBD1; V gene: TRBV10-1; CDR3 DNA: TGCGCCAGCAGTGAGACAGGGGGTACCGGGGAGCTGTTTTTT; CDR3 protein: CASSETGGTGELFF
clone size: NA; CDR3 length: 13; J gene: TRBJ2-5; D gene: NA; V gene: TRBV7-9; CDR3 DNA: TGTGCCAGCAGCTTGACAGCCCAAGAGACCCAGTACTTC; CDR3 protein: CASSLTAQETQYF
clone size: NA; CDR3 length: 12; J gene: TRBJ2-5; D gene: NA; V gene: TRBV6-5; CDR3 DNA: TGTGCCAGCCCGGGAGACGGGGAGACCCAGTACTTC; CDR3 protein: CASPGDGETQYF
clone size: NA; CDR3 length: 15; J gene: TRBJ2-7; D gene: TRBD2; V gene: TRBV28; CDR3 DNA: TGTGCCAGCAGGCGAGCGGGAGGCCTCTCCTACGAGCAGTACTTC; CDR3 protein: CASRRAGGLSYEQYF
clone size: NA; CDR3 length: 12; J gene: TRBJ2-7; D gene: NA; V gene: TRBV5-1; CDR3 DNA: TGCGCCAGCAGCTTAATCCCGGGGGAGCAGTACTTC; CDR3 protein: CASSLIPGEQYF
clone size: NA; CDR3 length: 14; J gene: TRBJ1-1; D gene: NA; V gene: TRBV5-1; CDR3 DNA: TGCGCCAGCAGCTTGGGTTCAGGGAACACTGAAGCTTTCTTT; CDR3 protein: CASSLGSGNTEAFF
clone size: NA; CDR3 length: 14; J gene: TRBJ1-1; D gene: TRBD1; V gene: TRBV30; CDR3 DNA: TGTGCCTGGAGTGTCGGGACAGCGAACACTGAAGCTTTCTTT; CDR3 protein: CAWSVGTANTEAFF
clone size: NA; CDR3 length: 15; J gene: TRBJ2-1; D gene: NA; V gene: TRBV7-8; CDR3 DNA: TGTGCCAGCAGCTTAGTAGCTAGCTCCTACAATGAGCAGTTCTTC; CDR3 protein: CASSLVASSYNEQFF
clone size: NA; CDR3 length: 14; J gene: TRBJ2-2; D gene: TRBD2; V gene: TRBV18; CDR3 DNA: TGTGCCAGCTCACCCGAGCGGGAGGCCCTCGAGTTGTTTTTT; CDR3 protein: CASSPEREALELFF
clone size: NA; CDR3 length: 14; J gene: TRBJ1-3; D gene: NA; V gene: TRBV6-1; CDR3 DNA: TGTGCCAGCAGTGAACCAGGGCTTGGAAACACCATATATTTT; CDR3 protein: CASSEPGLGNTIYF
clone size: NA; CDR3 length: 15; J gene: TRBJ1-5; D gene: NA; V gene: TRBV27; CDR3 DNA: TGTGCCAGCAGCCCTCGGGCCACAGGAGTTCAGCCCCAGCATTTT; CDR3 protein: CASSPRATGVQPQHF